The 29 T cell receptor beta chains below were found in one sample sequenced in a study of cytomegalovirus exposure and HLA in healthy donors. The protocol was immunoSEQ multiplex PCR, while the TCRdb copy is restricted to in-frame clones and leaves out a portion. Among under 350,000 clones listed, approximately 86% were seen once. Sequences were obtained from PBMCs. The source of these receptors is a woman aged 18-30 years in good health and CMV-seronegative.

The rearrangement uses TRBV27 and TRBJ2-7, with 10 bases matching TRBD2. The germline V gene has CDR1 MNHEY and CDR2 SMNVEV (reference sequence). V shed 8 bases and J 2 bases; nucleotides not matched to a gene: 3. There are 13 residues in the CDR3. As DNA, the CDR3 is TGTGCCAGCGGGACTAGCGCTGCCTACGAGCAGTACTTC. It yields the protein CASGTSAAYEQYF.

This clone was found a few times. Here the CDR3 reads CAWTQRLSYNEQFF. Here the CDR3 DNA reads TGTGCCTGGACGCAGCGCCTTAGCTACAATGAGCAGTTCTTC. This chain links TRBV30 with TRBJ2-1; D ambiguous. Germline lookup yields CDR1 GTSNPN and CDR2 SVGIG (reference sequence). Trimming took off 4 bases at V and 3 bases at J, with 13 bases between the two ends. The CDR3 runs to 14 residues.

The genes are TRBV18 and TRBJ2-7; tentative D call: TRBD2 (5 bases). This CDR3 spans 15 amino acids. Germline V gene data show CDR1 as KGHSH and CDR2 as LQKENI. The V end lost 6 bases, the J end lost 1 base, and 16 bases lay between the germline ends. The CDR3 region is CASSPGVERSYEQYF. CDR3 nucleotide sequence: TGTGCCAGCTCCCCCGGGGTCGAGAGATCCTACGAGCAGTACTTC. Full variable domain (outside the CDR3, taken from reference TRBV18 and TRBJ2-7): NAGVMQNPRHLVRRRGQEARLRCSPMKGHSHVYWYRQLPEEGLKFMVYLQKENIIDESGMPKERFSAEFPKEGPSILRIQQVVRGDSAAYFCASSPGVERSYEQYFGPGTRLTVT.

The sample holds a few counts of this clone. V is TRBV6-5 and J is TRBJ1-2; possibly TRBD1 for D (5 bases). V gave up 6 bases and J gave up 0 bases, with 5 bases separating them. Germline V gene sequence: CDR1 MNHEY, CDR2 SVGAGI. The CDR3 covers 12 residues. DNA for the CDR3: TGTGCCAGCAGGGACACTAACTATGGCTACACCTTC. This sequence encodes CASRDTNYGYTF.

This clone has only one observation. This chain uses TRBV15 with TRBJ1-2, with 7 bases that match TRBD1. Germline-derived CDR1 and CDR2 are LNHNV and YYDKDF (reference sequence). The junction had 10 bases not matched to a gene; V was cut back by 5 bases and J by 4 bases. The CDR3 sequence is 15 residues long. The DNA of the CDR3 is TGTGCCACCAGCGGGGGTACCGGGACAGTCTATGGCTACACCTTC. It is translated as CATSGGTGTVYGYTF. Variable domain in full (rest from reference TRBV15 and TRBJ1-2): DAMVIQNPRYQVTQFGKPVTLSCSQTLNHNVMYWYQQKSSQAPKLLFHYYDKDFNNEADTPDNFQSRRPNTSFCFLDIRSPGLGDTAMYLCATSGGTGTVYGYTFGSGTRLTVV.

This chain connects TRBV27 to TRBJ2-7; D perhaps matches TRBD1 (5 bases). Trimming cost V 3 bases and J 7 bases, with 19 bases left between them. This CDR3 region has 15 residues. Per the germline V gene, CDR1 is MNHEY and CDR2 is SMNVEV (reference sequence). The CDR3 DNA reads TGTGCCAGCAGTTTCCGCCAAGACGGTAGGGGAGAGCAGTACTTC. This encodes CASSFRQDGRGEQYF.

In DNA, the CDR3 is TGTGCCAGCAGTTTGGGCGTTCTCACAGATACGCAGTATTTT. It yields the protein CASSLGVLTDTQYF. The chain is built from TRBV6-5 and TRBJ2-3; D is undetermined. With 4 bases removed from V and 2 bases from J, the gap between germline ends came to 10 bases. Germline V gene data show CDR1 as MNHEY and CDR2 as SVGAGI. The CDR3 covers 14 residues.

V usage is TRBV19 and J usage is TRBJ2-7; 12 nucleotides match TRBD2. Germline CDR1 and CDR2: LNHDA and SQIVND (reference sequence). V was pared by 5 bases and J by 3 bases, with 17 bases of the junction left unmatched. CDR3 length: 19 amino acids. The CDR3 DNA sequence: TGTGCCAGTAGTTTCCGATTACTAGCGGGAGGTAGGTGGGGCTACGAGCAGTACTTC. It is translated as CASSFRLLAGGRWGYEQYF.

The chain employs TRBV10-2 and TRBJ1-5; D uncertain. The V gene lost 5 bases and the J gene lost 7 bases, with 12 bases spanning the gap. Germline assignment: CDR1 WSHSY and CDR2 SAAADI. The CDR3 extends over 13 amino acids. The CDR3 DNA reads as TGCGCCAGCAGTAACTTCGTAGAGCAGCCCCAGCATTTT. Protein sequence: CASSNFVEQPQHF.

The chain employs TRBV7-2 and TRBJ1-2; D is unresolved. Per germline, CDR1 SGHTA and CDR2 FQGNSA. The CDR3 is 13 residues long. V was trimmed by 5 bases and J by 8 bases, leaving 15 bases between them. CDR3 coding DNA: TGTGCCAGCAGCACCCGGGAGAGGGAAGGCTACACCTTC. Protein product: CASSTREREGYTF.

CDR3 coding DNA: TGCGCCAGCAGCTTCCGGACAGTGAACACTGAAGCTTTCTTT. It specifies CASSFRTVNTEAFF. The chain is built from TRBV5-1 and TRBJ1-1; weak D call: TRBD1 (6 bases). The CDR3 has 14 amino acids. Germline V gives CDR1 SGHRS, CDR2 YFSETQ. Trimming shortened V by 2 bases and J by 0 bases, and 8 bases separated the two germline ends.

The chain has TRBV7-8 and TRBJ1-1, with D unclear. Germline V lookup: CDR1 SGHVS, CDR2 FQNEAQ. The CDR3 has 15 amino acids. V gave up 4 bases and J gave up 1 base, with 13 bases separating them. As DNA, the CDR3 is TGTGCCAGCAGCTCAATTGGAGGGCGGAACACTGAAGCTTTCTTT. Protein: CASSSIGGRNTEAFF.

The CDR3 bases are TGTGCCAGCAGCGACATGGACAGGGGCGAGCAGTACTTC. Translated, it gives CASSDMDRGEQYF. The chain is built from TRBV13 and TRBJ2-7, with 9 bases fitting TRBD1. V lost 5 bases, J lost 6 bases, and 5 bases stayed unmatched. Germline CDR1 PRHDT, CDR2 FYEKMQ (reference sequence). The CDR3 totals 13 residues.

This chain joins TRBV30 and TRBJ1-1; tentative D call: TRBD1 (5 bases). The CDR3 length is 14 residues. Germline V gene lookup returns CDR1 GTSNPN and CDR2 SVGIG (reference sequence). V was pared by 3 bases and J by 4 bases, with 15 bases between. The DNA of the CDR3 is TGTGCCTGGAGCCCGACCAGGGACTTCACTGAAGCTTTCTTT. Translated, it gives CAWSPTRDFTEAFF.

V and J are TRBV25-1 and TRBJ2-7, with 7 bases identical to TRBD2. The germline CDR1 and CDR2 sequences are MGHDK and SYGVNS. V lost 1 base to trimming and J lost 3 bases; unmatched junction nucleotides: 3. This CDR3 contains 14 residues. CDR3 DNA sequence: TGTGCCAGCAGTGAATGGGGGGGTAACTACGAGCAGTACTTC. This sequence encodes CASSEWGGNYEQYF.

The gene calls are TRBV4-1 and TRBJ2-7; 7 bases fit TRBD2. Germline-derived CDR1 and CDR2 are MGHRA and YSYEKL. The junction had 8 bases not matched to a gene; V was cut back by 0 bases and J by 3 bases. CDR3 size: 16 residues. CDR3 residues: CASSQESGTTNYEQYF. For the CDR3, the DNA is TGCGCCAGCAGCCAAGAATCCGGGACTACAAACTACGAGCAGTACTTC.

The chain employs TRBV13 and TRBJ2-5; tentative D call: TRBD1 (5 bases). The CDR3 is made up of 15 amino acids. V shed 3 bases and J shed 5 bases, with 16 bases lying between them. Germline assignment: CDR1 PRHDT and CDR2 FYEKMQ (reference sequence). For the CDR3, the DNA is TGTGCCAGCAGCTTGGTCAGTCAGGGCGGTGAGACCCAGTACTTC. It encodes CASSLVSQGGETQYF.

The V call is TRBV9, the J call TRBJ1-2; 8 positions match TRBD1. This CDR3 region has 15 residues. V shed 4 bases and J 8 bases; nucleotides not matched to a gene: 13. Germline-derived CDR1 and CDR2 are SGDLS and YYNGEE. The CDR3: CASSLTSGQGWGYTF. The CDR3 nucleotides read TGTGCCAGCAGCCTCACGAGTGGACAGGGCTGGGGCTACACCTTC.

In DNA, the CDR3 is TGTGCCAGCAGCCCGGGACTAGCAGTCGAGACCCAGTACTTC. Its protein is CASSPGLAVETQYF. The J gene is TRBJ2-5, the V gene TRBV7-9; 9 bases agree with TRBD2. This CDR3 region has 14 residues. J gave up 5 bases and V 5 bases, and 6 bases lay outside the gene matches. CDR1 is SEHNR, CDR2 FQNEAQ, per germline (reference sequence).

This clone was picked up one time. The chain uses TRBV7-9 and TRBJ1-4; possible D gene TRBD1, 5 bases. Looked up from germline, CDR1 is SEHNR and CDR2 is FQNEAQ (reference sequence). The V end lost 1 base, the J end lost 7 bases, and 19 bases lay between the germline ends. The CDR3 totals 17 residues. Here the CDR3 reads CASSLEGPRGMGEKLFF. The CDR3 bases are TGTGCCAGCAGCTTAGAAGGGCCGCGGGGCATGGGTGAAAAACTGTTTTTT.

This clone appeared once. CDR3 bases: TGCGCCAGCATCTGGGACAGGGGTGTGGGAAATGAATACGAGCAGTACTTC. Translated, it gives CASIWDRGVGNEYEQYF. The gene calls are TRBV10-2 and TRBJ2-7, with TRBD1 matching 10 bases. Trimming at V came to 7 bases and at J to 4 bases, leaving 16 bases not matched to a gene. The germline V gene has CDR1 WSHSY and CDR2 SAAADI. CDR3 length equals 17 residues.

This chain uses TRBV27 with TRBJ2-3; 16 nucleotides match TRBD2. V gave up 2 bases and J gave up 4 bases; unmatched junction bases: 9. The germline V gene encodes CDR1 MNHEY and CDR2 SMNVEV (reference sequence). The CDR3 loop spans 19 amino acids. The chain's CDR3 is CASSLATGTSGRVSDTQYF. The CDR3 nucleotides are TGTGCCAGCAGTTTAGCTACCGGGACTAGCGGGAGGGTTTCAGATACGCAGTATTTT.

This chain uses TRBV6-1 with TRBJ2-3; D possibly corresponds to TRBD2 (5 bases). This CDR3 has 14 residues. Germline V gene data show CDR1 as MNHNS and CDR2 as SASEGT. V gave up 0 bases and J gave up 2 bases, with 6 bases separating them. The CDR3: CASSEARVTDTQYF. For the CDR3, the DNA is TGTGCCAGCAGTGAAGCGAGGGTCACAGATACGCAGTATTTT.

CDR3 bases: TGCGCCAGCAGCTCATCCGGGACAGGGTTAACAAGCTCCTATAATTCACCCCTCCACTTT. As protein: CASSSSGTGLTSSYNSPLHF. The chain is built from TRBV5-1 and TRBJ1-6; 9 bases map to TRBD1. There are 20 residues in the CDR3. V gave up 3 bases and J gave up 0 bases; unmatched junction bases: 13. Germline values: CDR1 SGHRS, CDR2 YFSETQ. The entire variable domain, with the rest obtained from reference TRBV5-1 and TRBJ1-6, is as follows: KAGVTQTPRYLIKTRGQQVTLSCSPISGHRSVSWYQQTPGQGLQFLFEYFSETQRNKGNFPGRFSGRQFSNSRSEMNVSTLELGDSALYLCASSSSGTGLTSSYNSPLHFGNGTRLTVT.

V usage is TRBV4-1 and J usage is TRBJ1-2, with D uncertain. V was cut by 4 bases and J by 2 bases, with 5 bases left in between. Germline V gene data show CDR1 as MGHRA and CDR2 as YSYEKL. The length of the CDR3 is 12 residues. Written as DNA, the CDR3 is TGCGCCAGCAGCCCGTCGAACTATGGCTACACCTTC. Residues: CASSPSNYGYTF.

This clone was found many times. This sequence joins TRBV27 and TRBJ1-5; 7 bases are shared with TRBD1. Germline V lookup: CDR1 MNHEY, CDR2 SMNVEV (reference sequence). Trimming cost V 3 bases and J 4 bases; bases outside gene matches: 9. The CDR3 is 16 residues long. In DNA, the CDR3 is TGTGCCAGCAGTTTGACGGTCAGGGGGGATAATCAGCCCCAGCATTTT. This sequence encodes CASSLTVRGDNQPQHF.

CDR3 in DNA: TGCGCCAGCAGCCAAGACGGGACAGTGGAAGCTTTCTTT. Translated, it gives CASSQDGTVEAFF. V gene TRBV4-3 combines with J gene TRBJ1-1, with TRBD1 identical over 7 bases. CDR3 length equals 13 residues. J gave up 8 bases and V 0 bases, and 3 bases lay outside the gene matches. From germline, CDR1 is LGHNA and CDR2 YSLEER.

The rearrangement links TRBV25-1 to TRBJ1-1; no clear D. V dropped 5 bases and J dropped 0 bases, with 4 bases sitting between them. Germline CDR1 MGHDK, CDR2 SYGVNS. This CDR3 has 12 residues. CDR3 region: CASSRLNTEAFF. Here the CDR3 DNA reads TGTGCCAGCAGTCGGTTGAACACTGAAGCTTTCTTT.

The chain combines TRBV12-5 with TRBJ1-5, with D uncertain. Germline values: CDR1 LGHNT, CDR2 FRNRAP. The CDR3 consists of 12 residues. V was clipped by 1 base and J by 9 bases, with 7 bases between them. The CDR3 spells CASGLGPGPQHF. The CDR3 nucleotides are TGTGCTAGTGGTTTGGGTCCAGGGCCCCAGCATTTT.